Presented here are 31 T cell receptor beta chains from one specimen sequenced in a study of cytomegalovirus exposure and HLA in healthy donors. Generated by immunoSEQ multiplex PCR, the TCRdb table keeps only in-frame clones and is missing some. The table lists over 150,000 clones, 89% of them singletons. Sequenced sample: PBMCs. Receptor source: a woman aged 18-29 years in good health and CMV-seropositive.

The V gene is TRBV9, the J gene TRBJ2-1, with D unresolved. The V end was cut by 3 bases, the J end by 0 bases, with 13 bases between. Germline lookup yields CDR1 SGDLS and CDR2 YYNGEE. The CDR3 contains 16 residues. The CDR3 protein is CASSGRGLSSYNEQFF. In nucleotides, the CDR3 is TGTGCCAGCAGCGGTAGAGGATTGAGCTCCTACAATGAGCAGTTCTTC.

The table lists this clone with a few counts. The J gene is TRBJ1-4, the V gene TRBV29-1, with 7 bases lining up with TRBD1. Germline CDR1 SQVTM, CDR2 ANQGSEA. The CDR3 has 14 amino acids. With V trimmed by 7 bases and J by 0 bases, 5 bases remained unmatched. CDR3 amino acids: CSAKQGTTNEKLFF. CDR3 nucleotide sequence: TGCAGCGCAAAACAGGGGACAACTAATGAAAAACTGTTTTTT.

This chain connects TRBV13 to TRBJ2-2; D gene unclear. Per the germline V gene, CDR1 is PRHDT and CDR2 is FYEKMQ (reference sequence). The CDR3 consists of 14 residues. V gave up 1 base and J gave up 4 bases, with 7 bases separating them. CDR3 nucleotide sequence: TGTGCCAGCAGCTTAGCCCAATTCACCGGGGAGCTGTTTTTT. Translation gives CASSLAQFTGELFF.

Only a few counts were recorded for this clone. The genes are TRBV30 and TRBJ1-2, with 10 bases that match TRBD1. This CDR3 contains 13 residues. Germline loops: CDR1 GTSNPN, CDR2 SVGIG (reference sequence). The V and J ends lost 5 bases and 0 bases, in that order; junction bases with no gene match: 0. For the CDR3, the DNA is TGTGCCTGGGGACAGGGGGCTAACTATGGCTACACCTTC. The encoded protein is CAWGQGANYGYTF. Full variable domain (missing parts from reference TRBV30 and TRBJ1-2): SQTIHQWPATLVQPVGSPLSLECTVEGTSNPNLYWYRQAAGRGLQLLFYSVGIGQISSEVPQNLSASRPQDRQFILSSKKLLLSDSGFYLCAWGQGANYGYTFGSGTRLTVV.

CDR3 region: CASSLTGTDDEQFF. CDR3 in DNA: TGTGCCAGCAGTTTAACCGGGACAGACGATGAGCAGTTCTTC. The chain uses TRBV28 and TRBJ2-1; 7 bases are shared with TRBD1. Germline CDR1 is MDHEN and CDR2 is SYDVKM. The CDR3 runs 14 residues. Trimming at V came to 2 bases and at J to 8 bases, leaving 6 bases not matched to a gene. The full variable domain, rest sourced from reference TRBV28 and TRBJ2-1, is DVKVTQSSRYLVKRTGEKVFLECVQDMDHENMFWYRQDPGLGLRLIYFSYDVKMKEKGDIPEGYSVSREKKERFSLILESASTNQTSMYLCASSLTGTDDEQFFGPGTRLTVL.

The chain employs TRBV6-6 and TRBJ1-2; tentatively, D is TRBD1 (5 bases). With 5 bases removed from V and 4 bases from J, the gap between germline ends came to 17 bases. Germline values: CDR1 MNHNY, CDR2 SVGAGI (reference sequence). CDR3 length equals 15 residues. CDR3 coding DNA: TGTGCCAGCAGTGCAGGGCTGATTTACCTCTATGGCTACACCTTC. Its translation: CASSAGLIYLYGYTF.

The rearrangement links TRBV11-2 to TRBJ2-1; TRBD2 matches 8 bases. The CDR3 sequence is 17 residues long. Per germline, CDR1 SGHAT and CDR2 FQNNGV. Trimming at V came to 3 bases and at J to 5 bases, leaving 12 bases not matched to a gene. The CDR3 nucleotides read TGTGCCAGCAGCTTCTCCTCAGGACTAGCCTACGACAATGAGCAGTTCTTC. As protein: CASSFSSGLAYDNEQFF.

Concerning this clone itself: One end of the junction fails to match germline, which may point to a read error. V is TRBV7-7 and J is TRBJ2-7; no definite D call. Germline values: CDR1 SSHAT, CDR2 FNYEAQ (reference sequence). There are 15 residues in the CDR3. In nucleotides, the CDR3 is TGTGCTAGCAGACGTCGACACCCCTATATCTACGAGCAGTACTTC. As protein: CASRRRHPYIYEQYF.

This chain uses TRBV27 with TRBJ1-2; 9 nucleotides match TRBD1. The CDR3 consists of 15 residues. V was clipped by 5 bases and J by 2 bases; unmatched bases: 6. The germline gives CDR1 MNHEY, CDR2 SMNVEV (reference sequence). This CDR3 reads CASSPQTGGNYGYTF. Here the CDR3 DNA reads TGTGCCAGCAGTCCTCAGACAGGGGGAAACTATGGCTACACCTTC.

This clone has a single count. This chain uses TRBV7-3 with TRBJ2-3; 9 bases match TRBD2. CDR3 length: 16 amino acids. V was clipped by 5 bases and J by 5 bases; unmatched bases: 11. In germline, CDR1 is SGHTA, CDR2 FQGTGA. CDR3 in amino acids: CASSETSGPSGDTQYF. CDR3 bases: TGTGCCAGCAGCGAGACTAGCGGACCCTCCGGAGATACGCAGTATTTT.

The rearrangement links TRBV27 to TRBJ1-2; TRBD1 matches at 10 bases. Germline trimming cut 5 bases from V and 8 bases from J; bases unmatched to any gene: 8. CDR3 length equals 14 residues. Germline V lookup: CDR1 MNHEY, CDR2 SMNVEV (reference sequence). The CDR3 loop reads CASSVTGGYSGYTF. In nucleotides, the CDR3 is TGTGCCAGCAGTGTGACAGGGGGCTACTCAGGCTACACCTTC.

This chain uses TRBV4-2 with TRBJ2-3; 7 nucleotides align to TRBD2. This CDR3 spans 17 amino acids. The germline CDR1 and CDR2 sequences are LGHNA and YNFKEQ. V dropped 0 bases and J dropped 0; count of bases not matched to a gene: 6. The CDR3 bases are TGTGCCAGCAGCCAAGAGAGTCTAGCGGCTAGCACAGATACGCAGTATTTT. Encoded protein: CASSQESLAASTDTQYF.

V gene TRBV11-2 combines with J gene TRBJ2-4; D may be TRBD2 (5 bases). This CDR3 has 13 amino acids. Trimming took 3 bases from V and 7 from J, leaving 10 bases between them. Germline V CDR1 and CDR2: SGHAT, FQNNGV. The CDR3 reads CASSFTRDNIQYF. The CDR3 DNA sequence: TGTGCCAGCAGCTTCACACGGGATAACATTCAGTACTTC.

This clone was seen just once. This rearrangement joins TRBV9 to TRBJ2-1; the match to TRBD2 covers 13 bases. CDR1 is SGDLS, CDR2 YYNGEE, per germline. V shed 6 bases, J shed 14 bases, and the junction held 14 bases outside the gene matches. This CDR3 has 15 residues. The DNA for the CDR3 is TGTGCCAGCACCCCCAATACAGGACTAGCGGGAGTGGAGTTCTTC. It is translated as CASTPNTGLAGVEFF. The full variable domain, in which reference TRBV9 and TRBJ2-1 provide the parts outside the CDR3, is DSGVTQTPKHLITATGQRVTLRCSPRSGDLSVYWYQQSLDQGLQFLIQYYNGEERAKGNILERFSAQQFPDLHSELNLSSLELGDSALYFCASTPNTGLAGVEFFGPGTRLTVL.

V is TRBV7-2 and J is TRBJ1-2; D is ambiguous. Trimming stripped 3 bases from V and 4 bases from J, with 9 bases between. CDR3 size: 13 residues. The germline CDR1 and CDR2 sequences are SGHTA and FQGNSA. CDR3 bases: TGTGCCAGCAGCTTTGGGCGGGTCTATGGCTACACCTTC. Protein sequence: CASSFGRVYGYTF.

The gene calls are TRBV5-1 and TRBJ1-4; D not certain. The V and J ends lost 3 bases and 4 bases respectively, with 7 bases between them. In germline, CDR1 is SGHRS, CDR2 YFSETQ. The CDR3 is 13 amino acids. CDR3 loop: CASSSGYNEKLFF. The CDR3 DNA sequence: TGCGCCAGCAGCTCGGGGTATAATGAAAAACTGTTTTTT.

The chain employs TRBV30 and TRBJ1-5; D may be TRBD1 (5 bases). Trimming cost V 3 bases and J 3 bases, with 12 bases left between them. CDR1 and CDR2 (germline): GTSNPN, SVGIG (reference sequence). The CDR3 sequence is 14 residues long. CDR3 nucleotides: TGTGCCTGGAGCCCCTCAGGGTACAATCAGCCCCAGCATTTT. Translation: CAWSPSGYNQPQHF. The whole variable domain, remainder taken from reference TRBV30 and TRBJ1-5, is SQTIHQWPATLVQPVGSPLSLECTVEGTSNPNLYWYRQAAGRGLQLLFYSVGIGQISSEVPQNLSASRPQDRQFILSSKKLLLSDSGFYLCAWSPSGYNQPQHFGDGTRLSIL.

V gene TRBV14 combines with J gene TRBJ1-2, with D hard to call. Germline CDR1 reads SGHDN; CDR2 reads FVKESK. The CDR3 is 12 residues long. The V and J ends lost 1 base and 8 bases respectively, with 8 bases between them. CDR3 residues: CASSQGQFGYTF. The DNA for the CDR3 is TGTGCCAGCAGCCAAGGACAATTCGGCTACACCTTC.

V usage is TRBV18 and J usage is TRBJ1-3; a weak D match, TRBD1 (6 bases). Trimming cost V 2 bases and J 0 bases, with 8 bases left between them. The CDR3 is 15 residues long. The germline gives CDR1 KGHSH, CDR2 LQKENI. CDR3 sequence (DNA): TGTGCCAGCTCACCAACAGGGAGCTCTGGAAACACCATATATTTT. This gives the protein CASSPTGSSGNTIYF.

The chain has TRBV6-6 and TRBJ1-1; D remains unclear. Germline V CDR1 and CDR2: MNHNY, SVGAGI (reference sequence). The germline V and J ends were trimmed by 6 bases and 3 bases, with 2 bases remaining between them. This CDR3 region has 10 residues. The CDR3 nucleotides are TGTGCCAGCAGCGACACTGAAGCTTTCTTT. The encoded protein is CASSDTEAFF.

The chain employs TRBV7-9 and TRBJ2-1, with 7 bases identical to TRBD2. With 6 bases clipped from V and 8 bases from J, the junction kept 13 bases outside the gene matches. CDR1 SEHNR and CDR2 FQNEAQ come from the germline V gene (reference sequence). The length of the CDR3 is 15 residues. CDR3 sequence reads: CASRNGASGRDEQFF. CDR3 bases: TGTGCCAGCAGGAACGGGGCTAGCGGTCGGGATGAGCAGTTCTTC.

This chain uses TRBV5-1 with TRBJ2-2, with TRBD1 matching over 7 bases. Germline V gives CDR1 SGHRS, CDR2 YFSETQ. The CDR3 loop spans 15 amino acids. V shed 2 bases, J shed 7 bases, and the junction held 8 bases outside the gene matches. The CDR3 coding sequence is TGCGCCAGCAGCTTCGTAACAGGGGCCGGCGGGGAGCTGTTTTTT. This codes for CASSFVTGAGGELFF.

J is TRBJ1-1 and V is TRBV6-1, with 7 bases matching TRBD1. The CDR3 extends over 13 amino acids. The germline V gene has CDR1 MNHNS and CDR2 SASEGT. Trimming took 7 bases from V and 1 from J; bases not matched to a gene: 3. The CDR3 region is CASKDRWNTEAFF. The CDR3 nucleotides read TGTGCCAGCAAGGACAGGTGGAACACTGAAGCTTTCTTT.

V gene TRBV27 combines with J gene TRBJ1-4, with TRBD1 matching over 8 bases. The CDR3 is 15 residues long. V lost 5 bases to trimming and J lost 4 bases; unmatched junction nucleotides: 6. Germline V gene sequence: CDR1 MNHEY, CDR2 SMNVEV (reference sequence). CDR3 sequence reads: CASSATGANNEKLFF. The CDR3 nucleotides read TGTGCCAGCAGTGCGACAGGGGCTAATAATGAAAAACTGTTTTTT.

This clone has more than one count but fewer than ten. The genes are TRBV2 and TRBJ1-4; 9 bases agree with TRBD1. This CDR3 has 17 amino acids. The V segment lost 0 bases and the J segment 4 bases; nucleotides outside the gene matches: 6. The V gene's germline CDR1 is SNHLY and CDR2 FYNNEI. The CDR3 spells CASSEAKDRGINEKLFF. The CDR3 nucleotides are TGTGCCAGCAGTGAAGCTAAGGACAGGGGAATTAATGAAAAACTGTTTTTT.

This clone showed up many times. V is TRBV6-5 and J is TRBJ2-7; TRBD2 matches at 8 bases. This CDR3 spans 13 amino acids. V trimming: 4 bases; J trimming: 5 bases; junction bases outside the gene matches: 4. The germline CDR1 and CDR2 sequences are MNHEY and SVGAGI. CDR3 in DNA: TGTGCCAGCAGTTTCAGCGGGAGCGACGAGCAGTACTTC. It specifies CASSFSGSDEQYF.

The chain carries TRBV2 and TRBJ2-5; possibly TRBD1 for D (6 bases). The V end was cut by 1 base, the J end by 0 bases, with 9 bases between. The CDR3 covers 15 residues. CDR1 and CDR2 (germline): SNHLY, FYNNEI. CDR3 DNA: TGTGCCAGCAGTGAAGAGGGGGTGTACCAAGAGACCCAGTACTTC. It encodes CASSEEGVYQETQYF.

This clone was seen only once. The rearrangement joins TRBV1 to TRBJ1-5. TRBV1 is deemed a pseudogene. This CDR3 region has 17 residues. CDR3 protein: CTSSQVPSGYSNQPQHF. CDR3 coding DNA: TGCACCAGCAGCCAAGTCCCTTCGGGTTATAGCAATCAGCCCCAGCATTTT.

V is TRBV5-4 and J is TRBJ2-7; 8 bases map to TRBD1. Trimming at V came to 0 bases and at J to 6 bases, leaving 5 bases not matched to a gene. The CDR3 extends over 14 amino acids. Germline V CDR1 and CDR2: SGHNT, YYREEE (reference sequence). The CDR3 DNA reads as TGTGCCAGCAGCTTGGTGGCAGGGGGCGGCGAGCAGTACTTC. Its protein is CASSLVAGGGEQYF.

In DNA form, the CDR3 reads TGTGCCAGCAGTGACTCGACTAGCGGGGGGTACAATGAGCAGTTCTTC. Its translation is CASSDSTSGGYNEQFF. The V gene is TRBV6-4, the J gene TRBJ2-1, with TRBD2 matching 13 bases. The V gene's germline CDR1 is MRHNA and CDR2 SNTAGT. CDR3 length: 16 amino acids. After removal of 0 bases from V and 4 bases from J, the junction contained 0 bases not matched to a gene.

The genes are TRBV5-1 and TRBJ2-2; TRBD2 agrees at 10 bases. Per germline, CDR1 SGHRS and CDR2 YFSETQ. The CDR3 is 16 residues long. With 4 bases clipped from V and 4 bases from J, the junction kept 7 bases outside the gene matches. The CDR3 DNA sequence: TGCGCCAGCAGCCAGCGGGAGGGCCCGGGCACCGGGGAGCTGTTTTTT. Translation gives CASSQREGPGTGELFF. Full variable domain (rest looked up from reference TRBV5-1 and TRBJ2-2): KAGVTQTPRYLIKTRGQQVTLSCSPISGHRSVSWYQQTPGQGLQFLFEYFSETQRNKGNFPGRFSGRQFSNSRSEMNVSTLELGDSALYLCASSQREGPGTGELFFGEGSRLTVL.